These 3 T cell receptor beta chains were sequenced from one sample in a study of cytomegalovirus exposure and HLA in healthy donors. The study ran its PCR with 60 Vbeta and 13 Jbeta primers. Profiled with immunoSEQ multiplex PCR; TCRdb holds only in-frame clones, not every one. The sample shows roughly 86,000 clones, approximately 66% of them seen only once. The sequencing sample was made of PBMCs. These receptors came from a man aged 25 to 40 in good health and CMV-seronegative.

This sequence joins TRBV9 and TRBJ2-7; D remains ambiguous. The CDR3 consists of 13 residues. Trimming took off 0 bases at V and 1 base at J, with 5 bases between the two ends. The germline V gene has CDR1 SGDLS and CDR2 YYNGEE. CDR3 bases: TGTGCCAGCAGCGTAGACGGTTCCTACGAGCAGTACTTC. Translated, it gives CASSVDGSYEQYF.

The chain employs TRBV2 and TRBJ2-5; TRBD2 aligns across 14 bases. Germline CDR1 is SNHLY and CDR2 is FYNNEI. V gave up 0 bases and J gave up 5 bases; unmatched junction bases: 11. There are 19 residues in the CDR3. CDR3 nucleotides: TGTGCCAGCAGTGAAGCCCCTGTCGGACTAGCGGGAGGTTTGGAGACCCAGTACTTC. Translating it yields CASSEAPVGLAGGLETQYF.

The chain couples TRBV2 to TRBJ2-7; D is unclear. Germline loops: CDR1 SNHLY, CDR2 FYNNEI. The V end was cut by 0 bases, the J end by 2 bases, with 8 bases between. The CDR3 totals 14 residues. CDR3 residues: CASSEAVQTYEQYF. The CDR3, as DNA: TGTGCCAGCAGTGAAGCGGTACAGACCTACGAGCAGTACTTC.